The present TCR beta chain was sequenced within a study of T cells in Graves' hyperthyroidism and ophthalmopathy. Researchers took RNA transcripts and amplified the TCR beta CDR3 regions from them. Primed by the HTBI set, a first-round RT-PCR was run on the TCR CDR3. TCRdb itself ran the multiplex PCR reads through MiXCR, one entry per CDR3 protein. Of approximately 100,000 distinct CDR3 sequences listed, around 42% are singletons. Ten or more counts support this clonotype. What it binds is not known. Findings and caveats of the study: With a median lead of approximately six months before onset, the model predicted ophthalmopathy. Also found in blood were most expanded thyroid clonotypes above 0.001.

Newly diagnosed hyperthyroidism patients aged 18 to 65 years had disease lasting under 2 months. Per the germline V gene, CDR1 is LNHDA and CDR2 is SQIVND (reference sequence). The CDR3 is 13 amino acids. Trimming cost V 3 bases and J 4 bases, with 9 bases left between them. The chain joins TRBV19 to TRBJ2-5, with D hard to call. The specimen was peripheral blood or thyroid tissue (not recorded which). The clonotype comes from a woman younger than 45 with Graves' hyperthyroidism. The DNA of the CDR3 is TGTGCCAGTAGTATGATACCAGGAGAGACCCAGTACTTC. This sequence encodes CASSMIPGETQYF.